This T cell receptor beta chain was captured by sequencing in a study of blood T cells in healthy people across ages. The length of the CDR3 is 15 residues. V lost 6 bases and J lost 2, with 14 bases in between. Study observations and caveats: In older individuals, TCR beta diversity per million T cells was lower, falling roughly linearly with age. Estimates of total diversity, which came from one million sequenced T cells, were considered to be underestimates.

About 10 milliliters of peripheral blood were drawn from each donor into EDTA-treated tubes. Next came a second PCR, run for about 7 to 12 cycles, which used a sample-barcoded 5' primer along with a J-beta primer mix. TCRdb used MiXCR to reprocess the 5' RACE reads, holding one entry per CDR3 protein. Among hundreds of thousands of distinct CDR3 sequences, about 30% were seen once, and the ten largest hold 15% to 19%. Regarding this clonotype: No antigen is known for it.

The chain recombines TRBV12-3 or TRBV12-4 with TRBJ2-1; D is possibly TRBD2 (5 bases). Sequencing was done on a sample of blood. The origin of this receptor is a woman aged 80 or over in good health. CDR3 protein: CASRPSGLPYNEQFF. DNA of the CDR3: TGTGCCAGCAGGCCGTCAGGACTCCCCTACAATGAGCAGTTCTTC.